This TCR beta chain stems from a study of siplizumab effects on memory and regulatory T cells. Germline V gene sequence: CDR1 SEHNR, CDR2 FQNEAQ (reference sequence). CDR3 length equals 15 residues. Trimming pared 2 bases from V and 5 bases from J, leaving 16 bases between. Study findings and constraints: Roughly 80-95% of proliferating CD4+ or CD8+ clones defied assignment to a naive or memory phenotype. The drug siplizumab significantly decreased the alloreactive sequences that could be traced to unstimulated CD4+ memory cells. Alloreactive clones mapping to unstimulated subsets formed only a minor fraction.

Turning to this clone: Its antigen is as yet unknown.

Clones were sequenced by immunoSEQ multiplex PCR, and TCRdb holds only the in-frame ones, with some missing. The sample has 100,000 or so clones, 94% seen once. Material: Tregs sorted from blood. The chain uses TRBV7-9 and TRBJ2-7; D ambiguous. The receptor's source is a human donor in good health. CDR3 in amino acids: CASSLSTSSYDEQYF. CDR3 nucleotide sequence: TGTGCCAGCAGCTTATCTACTTCCAGCTACGACGAGCAGTACTTC.